This TCR beta chain comes out of a study of T cell responses to AZD1222 COVID-19 vaccine (dated by TCRdb to the early 2020s). Regarding the complete study: TCR sequencing was performed for more than 230 trial participants, of whom about 210 were given two doses of AZD1222 and around 25 were given two doses of MenACWY control vaccine. Trial participants were enrolled into age subgroups of 18-55, 56-69 and 70-plus years, which contained about 150, 27 and 61 TCR-sequenced participants, respectively. Points the paper makes about the study in general: Participants were mostly white British, with more females than males. The authors suggested clonal diversity may have been underestimated. Conclusions about previously exposed vaccinees are limited because only five to seven AZD1222 recipients were SARS-CoV-2 seropositive at baseline. No day 14 peak-response samples were available, so repertoires were characterized only after the peak T cell response. After two AZD1222 doses, both the breadth and the depth of spike-specific TCRs were significantly higher than at day 0 and than in MenACWY recipients. Reportedly, almost half of the unique spike-specific TCRs recognized epitopes lying outside the regions that are mutated in the B.1.351 and B.1.1.7 variants. In the small 56-69-year group, the increase in depth fell short of significance, most likely because of low power. Vaccine-associated CD4 TCRs spanned the whole spike protein, with dominant responses in regions 160-218 and 743-854.

In regard to this clone: Its recognized antigen is unknown. One base away there is no much larger clone; base qualities are not given.

The CDR3 regions of human TCRbeta chains were analyzed by immunosequencing. Processing in the source paper ran as follows. TCRs in the repertoires were compared against a reference library of SARS-CoV-2-specific TCRs that had been generated with the MIRA antigen-specificity platform. Breadth was defined as the fraction of unique TCRs that were SARS-CoV-2-associated. Depth was defined as the fraction of total T cells that were SARS-CoV-2-associated. Using the MIRA data, every spike-specific TCR was mapped to the spike region that the TCR reacted to and assigned to either a CD4 or a CD8 class. Log10-transformed breadth and depth values were compared by one-way ANOVA with Sidak's multiple comparisons tests. TCRdb's version of the immuneACCESS table is confined to in-frame rearrangements and falls short of the full clone set. An unresolved V gene accounts for under half of the shortfall where checked; the remainder is of unknown origin. Clone size and V and J calls were adopted from that table, with D and trimming inferred from the DNA. For this sample there are about 120,000 clones; around nine tenths appear just once. The leading ten clones occupy 1.6% of the sample.

CDR1 and CDR2 are drawn from the germline V gene: SGHAT, FQNNGV. The cysteine opens and the phenylalanine closes a CDR3 of 15 amino acids. Of all the DNA, just the CDR3 is kept, 45 bases in frame from base 1. V is cut by 1 base and J by 6 bases, and the space between the germline ends is 14 bases. The label giving this sample's time point can be read as: about 28 days (+/-7) after the second vaccine dose. AZD1222 recipients given second doses at about 4 weeks or at about 12 weeks were pooled, since spike-specific TCR depth and breadth were not found to differ between the two schedules. The vaccinee samples were drawn from two UK trials, COV001 and COV002, one of which was a single-blind randomized controlled phase 2/3 trial testing AZD1222 (ChAdOx1 nCoV-19) in healthy adults. For TCRbeta chain sequencing, PBMC samples from trial participants were taken at day 0 and at day 28 after the second dose.

Source: peripheral blood, taken 28 days after the second AZD1222 dose. The sequence came from an adult who received the AZD1222 COVID-19 vaccine. The chain is made from TRBV11-2 and TRBJ2-3; a confident D gene designation cannot be given. CDR3 reads: CASSLVVSLGDTQYF. In nucleotide form, the sequence is TGTGCCAGCAGCTTAGTCGTCTCTCTGGGGGATACGCAGTATTTT.